Each of the 24 T cell receptor beta chains below was sequenced from the same sample in a study of identical twins. One entry per CDR3 protein, called by TCRdb with MiXCR from the 5' RACE reads. The profile covers 1.5 million or so distinct CDR3 sequences, with around a third appearing a single time and over 0.25% taken by the ten largest. The material sequenced was cord blood. Receptors were obtained from a newborn girl in good health.

This CDR3 is CASTSTPFYGYTF. The CDR3 nucleotides read TGTGCCAGCACCTCGACGCCTTTCTATGGCTACACCTTC. The V and J genes are TRBV12-3 or TRBV12-4 and TRBJ1-2; D unresolved. This CDR3 contains 13 residues. Trimming removed 7 bases from V and 4 bases from J, with 13 bases in between.

Concerning this clonotype itself: Sequence at one end of the junction differs from germline and may be a read error. The chain employs TRBV20-1 and TRBJ1-2; TRBD1 matches at 9 bases. Germline CDR1 is DFQATT and CDR2 is SNEGSKA (reference sequence). This CDR3 comprises 15 residues. The CDR3 nucleotides read TGCAGTGCTAGAGGAGGACAGGGGAGTAACTATGGCCACACCTTC. It codes for CSARGGQGSNYGHTF.

V and J are TRBV6-6 and TRBJ2-3; 8 nucleotides match TRBD2. Germline assignment: CDR1 MNHNY and CDR2 SVGAGI (reference sequence). The CDR3 consists of 13 residues. V trimming: 0 bases; J trimming: 8 bases; junction bases outside the gene matches: 1. The CDR3 reads CASSYSSGGTQYF. The CDR3 DNA follows: TGTGCCAGCAGTTACTCGAGCGGGGGTACGCAGTATTTT.

This chain joins TRBV7-2 and TRBJ1-5; D gene uncertain. Germline CDR1 and CDR2: SGHTA and FQGNSA. This CDR3 has 13 residues. V was shortened by 5 bases and J by 2 bases, with 7 bases between the two germline ends. The CDR3 DNA is TGTGCCAGCAGCCGGTCCGGCAATCAGCCCCAGCATTTT. It yields the protein CASSRSGNQPQHF.

There are a few counts of this clonotype. The rearrangement joins TRBV11-3 to TRBJ1-2; tentatively, D is TRBD1 (6 bases). Trimming pared 2 bases from V and 4 bases from J, leaving 11 bases between. The V gene's germline CDR1 is SGHNT and CDR2 YENEEA. The CDR3 contains 14 residues. The CDR3 DNA reads TGTGCCAGCAGCTTAATCAGGGGAGGCTATGGCTACACCTTC. This gives the protein CASSLIRGGYGYTF.

The rearrangement joins TRBV10-3 to TRBJ2-7; 12 bases agree with TRBD2. With 3 bases clipped from V and 3 bases from J, the junction kept 3 bases outside the gene matches. This CDR3 is built from 15 residues. From germline, CDR1 is ENHRY and CDR2 SYGVKD. The CDR3 is CAISDGTSGLYEQYF. CDR3 coding DNA: TGTGCCATCAGTGATGGGACTAGCGGGCTCTACGAGCAGTACTTC.

Regarding this clonotype: One end of the junction fails to match germline, which may point to a read error. The chain employs TRBV28 and TRBJ2-3; the match to TRBD2 covers 10 bases. CDR1 and CDR2 from the germline V gene are MDHEN and SYDVKM. The CDR3 is 14 residues long. CDR3 DNA sequence: TGCGCCAGCAGCCCTAGCGGGAGAGGAGATACGCAGTATTTT. It specifies CASSPSGRGDTQYF.

J is TRBJ2-7 and V is TRBV10-3; TRBD2 is a possible D gene (7 bases). The J call may be in error: the DNA end matches TRBJ2-5 better. The length of the CDR3 is 13 residues. Germline CDR1 ENHRY, CDR2 SYGVKD. This CDR3 is CATREGGKETQYF. Written as DNA, the CDR3 is TGTGCCACCAGGGAGGGGGGCAAAGAGACCCAGTACTTC.

The rearrangement links TRBV12-3 or TRBV12-4 to TRBJ1-1, with D hard to call. This CDR3 spans 17 amino acids. Trimming left V 4 bases short and J 4 bases short, with 22 bases between. CDR3 protein: CASSSGLEGGMSTEAFF. The CDR3 region has the DNA TGTGCCAGCAGTTCGGGTTTGGAAGGAGGGATGAGCACTGAAGCTTTCTTT.

This clonotype was found a few times. J is TRBJ2-1 and V is TRBV7-2; TRBD2 agrees at 13 bases. The CDR3 loop spans 18 amino acids. Germline CDR1 reads SGHTA; CDR2 reads FQGNSA. With V trimmed by 1 base and J by 0 bases, 3 bases remained unmatched. The CDR3 reads CASSLELAGGSSYNEQFF. CDR3 in DNA: TGTGCCAGCAGCTTAGAACTAGCGGGGGGGAGCTCCTACAATGAGCAGTTCTTC.

This rearrangement joins TRBV29-1 to TRBJ2-4; 7 nucleotides match TRBD1. The J call may be in error: the DNA end matches TRBJ2-7 better. This CDR3 is 13 amino acids long. Per the germline V gene, CDR1 is SQVTM and CDR2 is ANQGSEA. The CDR3 sequence is CSVMTGRLYEQYF. For the CDR3, the DNA is TGCAGCGTCATGACAGGGAGACTTTACGAGCAGTACTTC.

In this sample, this clonotype turned up a few times. The gene calls are TRBV4-2 and TRBJ2-1; 7 bases are shared with TRBD2. Germline-derived CDR1 and CDR2 are LGHNA and YNFKEQ. Trimming took 4 bases from V and 2 from J; bases not matched to a gene: 5. The CDR3 spans 15 residues. The CDR3 loop is CASSPSGVTYNEQFF. The CDR3 coding sequence is TGTGCCAGCAGCCCGAGCGGGGTTACCTACAATGAGCAGTTCTTC.

The chain carries TRBV29-1 and TRBJ2-1; D could derive from TRBD1 or TRBD2 (5 bases each). Germline V lookup: CDR1 SQVTM, CDR2 ANQGSEA. The CDR3 has 15 residues. Deletions cut 3 bases from V and 1 base from J, with 13 bases between. The CDR3 coding sequence is TGCAGCGTTGAGGGGGAGAGGCTATCCTACAATGAGCAGTTCTTC. Translated, it gives CSVEGERLSYNEQFF.

This clonotype showed up just once. A much larger clone differs from this one at a single base, so this may be a read error. V is TRBV4-1 and J is TRBJ2-5, with TRBD2 matching 10 bases. With V trimmed by 5 bases and J by 11 bases, 14 bases remained unmatched. From germline, CDR1 is MGHRA and CDR2 YSYEKL. This CDR3 region has 15 residues. DNA of the CDR3: TGCGCCAGCAGCGTCGGGACTAGCGCGTACAATGAGCAGTACTTC. This codes for CASSVGTSAYNEQYF.

The genes are TRBV4-2 and TRBJ2-7, with 11 bases identical to TRBD1. The CDR3 is 15 residues long. Germline V lookup: CDR1 LGHNA, CDR2 YNFKEQ. Trimming cost V 3 bases and J 3 bases; bases outside gene matches: 4. CDR3 residues: CASSHAGTGGYEQYF. The CDR3 coding sequence is TGTGCCAGCAGCCACGCCGGGACAGGGGGCTACGAGCAGTACTTC.

This rearrangement joins TRBV5-1 to TRBJ2-5; D unclear. V lost 1 base, J lost 4 bases, and 8 bases lay in between. The germline CDR1 and CDR2 sequences are SGHRS and YFSETQ. There are 13 residues in the CDR3. This chain's CDR3 is CASSLTVRETQYF. CDR3 coding DNA: TGCGCCAGCAGCTTGACAGTACGAGAGACCCAGTACTTC. Filled out from reference TRBV5-1 and TRBJ2-5, the complete variable domain reads KAGVTQTPRYLIKTRGQQVTLSCSPISGHRSVSWYQQTPGQGLQFLFEYFSETQRNKGNFPGRFSGRQFSNSRSEMNVSTLELGDSALYLCASSLTVRETQYFGPGTRLLVL.

The chain is built from TRBV29-1 and TRBJ1-1; D is possibly TRBD1 (6 bases). This CDR3 region has 15 residues. Germline lookup yields CDR1 SQVTM and CDR2 ANQGSEA. Trimming left V 1 base short and J 5 bases short, with 17 bases between. Here the CDR3 reads CSVEGGTPRRTEAFF. The CDR3 nucleotides are TGCAGCGTTGAAGGGGGGACACCCAGAAGGACTGAAGCTTTCTTT.

This chain connects TRBV7-2 to TRBJ2-5; TRBD2 might be the D (6 bases). The CDR3 runs 14 residues. The germline V gene encodes CDR1 SGHTA and CDR2 FQGNSA. Trimming shortened V by 8 bases and J by 4 bases, and 17 bases separated the two germline ends. The CDR3 nucleotides are TGTGCCAGCCATCGGGACTTCCCCCGAGAGACCCAGTACTTC. Protein product: CASHRDFPRETQYF.

V gene TRBV6-5 combines with J gene TRBJ2-1, with 13 nucleotides matching TRBD2. J gave up 6 bases and V 6 bases, and 2 bases lay outside the gene matches. The V gene's germline CDR1 is MNHEY and CDR2 SVGAGI. The CDR3 length is 14 residues. The DNA of the CDR3 is TGTGCCAGCAGGGGACTAGCGGGACGCAATGAGCAGTTCTTC. Translation: CASRGLAGRNEQFF.

The CDR3 bases are TGTGCCAGCAGTCAAGCGGGAGGGCGGGATGAGCAGTTCTTC. It specifies CASSQAGGRDEQFF. The chain is built from TRBV28 and TRBJ2-1, with 10 positions matching TRBD2. V lost 5 bases and J lost 8; bases outside the gene matches: 6. Germline assignment: CDR1 MDHEN and CDR2 SYDVKM. There are 14 residues in the CDR3.

V is TRBV19 and J is TRBJ2-7; possibly TRBD1 or TRBD2 for D (7 bases each). There are 15 residues in the CDR3. V was shortened by 3 bases and J by 7 bases, with 19 bases between the two germline ends. Looked up from germline, CDR1 is LNHDA and CDR2 is SQIVND (reference sequence). CDR3 sequence reads: CASSMTGRAVNEQYF. As DNA, the CDR3 is TGTGCCAGTAGTATGACAGGGAGGGCCGTCAATGAGCAGTACTTC.

As regards this clonotype: A much bigger clone sits one base away, suggesting this may be a read error. This chain connects TRBV6-5 to TRBJ2-3; TRBD2 might be the D (7 bases). CDR1 and CDR2 (germline): MNHEY, SVGAGI. The length of the CDR3 is 16 residues. V lost 7 bases and J lost 9, with 26 bases in between. The CDR3 nucleotides are TGTGCCAGCAATAGGGGGGGTCGATCCTCATGTGGAACGCAGTATTTT. Translating gives CASNRGGRSSCGTQYF.

The CDR3 is CAIKGTSSTDTQYF. The CDR3 nucleotides are TGTGCCATCAAGGGGACTAGTAGCACAGATACGCAGTATTTT. J is TRBJ2-3 and V is TRBV10-3; 8 bases are a match to TRBD2. The CDR3 has 14 residues. V lost 7 bases to trimming and J lost 0 bases; unmatched junction nucleotides: 3. CDR1 is ENHRY and CDR2 is SYGVKD in the germline V gene.

The chain joins TRBV20-1 to TRBJ1-2, with 8 positions matching TRBD1. This CDR3 has 13 residues. The germline CDR1 and CDR2 sequences are DFQATT and SNEGSKA (reference sequence). Losses at the gene ends were 6 bases for V and 4 bases for J; bases not matched to a gene: 7. The CDR3: CSALTDRAYGYTF. The CDR3 DNA follows: TGCAGTGCACTCACGGACAGGGCCTATGGCTACACCTTC.